This TCR beta chain is from a study of OX40 agonist ivuxolimab in advanced cancers. In this sample, this clone turned up once. Peripheral blood came from all dose cohorts at three timepoints. The CDR3 spans 15 residues. V lost 6 bases to trimming and J lost 4 bases; unmatched junction nucleotides: 9. Profiled with immunoSEQ multiplex PCR; TCRdb holds only in-frame clones, not every one. The data hold about 100,000 clones, with 70% to 90% observed a single time. This sequence originates from an adult with an advanced solid tumor such as melanoma, head and neck, liver or kidney cancer. The chain combines TRBV23-1 with TRBJ2-7, with TRBD2 identical over 10 bases. TRBV23-1 is noted as an ORF with a role that remains uncertain. The sequencing used CD4+ or CD8+ T cells sorted from blood, collected in a trial of the OX40 agonist ivuxolimab. The CDR3 reads CASSPLLAGKYEQYF. The CDR3 bases are TGCGCCAGCAGCCCACTACTAGCGGGGAAATACGAGCAGTACTTC.